These T cell receptor beta chains were read from a single sample in a study of response to subunit inactivated influenza vaccine. TCRdb redid the calling of the RT-PCR reads with MiXCR, one entry per CDR3 protein. The top ten clones hold approximately 8.3% of a sample with almost 250,000 distinct CDR3 sequences, 12% of them seen once. The sequencing used non-naive T cells sorted from PBMCs, collected 14 days before vaccination. These receptors came from a man aged 45-60 years who received an inactivated influenza vaccine. The CDR3 runs from the conserved cysteine through the conserved F or W. Each record gives: CDR3 DNA, CDR3 protein, J gene, clone size, V gene, D gene. A D gene is named only where the DNA matches it firmly. Size tells how often a clone was seen (once, few, many) or the class of an expanded clone, and some rows leave it out.

CDR3nt: TGCAGTGCTAGGACGGCGGGGCAGCCAAACTATGGCTACACCTTC; CDR3aa: CSARTAGQPNYGYTF; j_gene: TRBJ1-2; abundance: few; v_gene: TRBV20-1; d_gene: -
CDR3nt: TGTGCCAGTAGTATGGGGGATGGTCAGTACAATGAGCAGTTCTTC; CDR3aa: CASSMGDGQYNEQFF; j_gene: TRBJ2-1; abundance: -; v_gene: TRBV19; d_gene: -
CDR3nt: TGTGCCAGCAGCTTAGTGGCTAGCGGGAGTATCACAGATACGCAGTATTTT; CDR3aa: CASSLVASGSITDTQYF; j_gene: TRBJ2-3; abundance: -; v_gene: TRBV7-2; d_gene: TRBD2
CDR3nt: TGTGCCAGCAGTTCTAATTTAGGGGACGGTCAAGAGACCCAGTACTTC; CDR3aa: CASSSNLGDGQETQYF; j_gene: TRBJ2-5; abundance: -; v_gene: TRBV28; d_gene: -
CDR3nt: TGCAGTGCTAGACAAGGGTTGAACTACGAGCAGTACTTC; CDR3aa: CSARQGLNYEQYF; j_gene: TRBJ2-7; abundance: -; v_gene: TRBV20-1; d_gene: -
CDR3nt: TGTGCCAGCAGCTTATCGGTGACTAGTCCCTACGAGCAGTACTTC; CDR3aa: CASSLSVTSPYEQYF; j_gene: TRBJ2-7; abundance: -; v_gene: TRBV7-2; d_gene: -
CDR3nt: TGTGCCAGCAGTGAAGGTGGGAGGTCAGATACGCAGGATTTT; CDR3aa: CASSEGGRSDTQDF; j_gene: TRBJ2-3; abundance: once; v_gene: TRBV6-1; d_gene: -
CDR3nt: TGTGCCAGCAGCGTAGCTCAGGGGGCCCAAGAGACCCAGTACTTC; CDR3aa: CASSVAQGAQETQYF; j_gene: TRBJ2-5; abundance: -; v_gene: TRBV9; d_gene: TRBD1
CDR3nt: TGCAGCGTTGGATGGGAAGAGCAGTTCTTC; CDR3aa: CSVGWEEQFF; j_gene: TRBJ2-1; abundance: many; v_gene: TRBV29-1; d_gene: -
CDR3nt: TGTGCCAGCAGCCGGCGGGAGGGCCATGAAACCCAGTACTTC; CDR3aa: CASSRREGHETQYF; j_gene: TRBJ2-5; abundance: few; v_gene: TRBV5-4; d_gene: TRBD2
CDR3nt: TGTGCCAGCAGCCGTACAGGGGTCCAAAACACCGGGGAGCTGTTTTTT; CDR3aa: CASSRTGVQNTGELFF; j_gene: TRBJ2-2; abundance: few; v_gene: TRBV3-1; d_gene: TRBD1
CDR3nt: TGTGCCAGTAGTATAGGGGAGACCTACGAGCAGTACTTC; CDR3aa: CASSIGETYEQYF; j_gene: TRBJ2-7; abundance: -; v_gene: TRBV19; d_gene: -
CDR3nt: TGCGCCAGCAGCCCTGGGACAGGTGGCTACACCTTC; CDR3aa: CASSPGTGGYTF; j_gene: TRBJ1-2; abundance: many; v_gene: TRBV5-1; d_gene: TRBD1
CDR3nt: TGTGCCAGCAGTGAAGAGGACTTGCAGTTCTTC; CDR3aa: CASSEEDLQFF; j_gene: TRBJ2-1; abundance: many; v_gene: TRBV6-1; d_gene: -
CDR3nt: TGCAGTGCTAGAGATGGGCAGAAGTTAGACACCGGGGAGCTGTTTTTT; CDR3aa: CSARDGQKLDTGELFF; j_gene: TRBJ2-2; abundance: -; v_gene: TRBV20-1; d_gene: -
CDR3nt: TGCAGCGTTACCTCGGCAGGGGGGAGTCAGCCCCAGCATTTT; CDR3aa: CSVTSAGGSQPQHF; j_gene: TRBJ1-5; abundance: -; v_gene: TRBV29-1; d_gene: TRBD1
CDR3nt: TGTGCCAGCAGCCCGGGGGGGGGTTTTTGGGGTGAGCAGTTCTTC; CDR3aa: CASSPGGGFWGEQFF; j_gene: TRBJ2-1; abundance: -; v_gene: TRBV7-2; d_gene: TRBD2
CDR3nt: TGTGCCAGCAGTCTACCGGGGGTCAACACCATATATTTT; CDR3aa: CASSLPGVNTIYF; j_gene: TRBJ1-3; abundance: few; v_gene: TRBV28; d_gene: -
CDR3nt: TGTGCCCTCTGCAAGGGACTAGCGGGAGGGGGGACCTACAATGAGCAGTTCTTC; CDR3aa: CALCKGLAGGGTYNEQFF; j_gene: TRBJ2-1; abundance: -; v_gene: TRBV2; d_gene: TRBD2
CDR3nt: TGTGCCAGCAACCCGGCGGGGGCTTGGGGCACCGGGGAGCTGTTTTTT; CDR3aa: CASNPAGAWGTGELFF; j_gene: TRBJ2-2; abundance: -; v_gene: TRBV28; d_gene: -
CDR3nt: TGTGCCAGCAGTTTACGGCCCCCGACAGTTAACTATGGCTACACCTTC; CDR3aa: CASSLRPPTVNYGYTF; j_gene: TRBJ1-2; abundance: -; v_gene: TRBV28; d_gene: -
CDR3nt: TGTGCCACCAGTGATCATGGGGACAGCTACAATGAGCAGTTCTTC; CDR3aa: CATSDHGDSYNEQFF; j_gene: TRBJ2-1; abundance: many; v_gene: TRBV24-1; d_gene: TRBD1
CDR3nt: TGCAGTGCTAGAAAGGGGGGCCGACAGGGCCCTGGGGAGACCCAGTACTTC; CDR3aa: CSARKGGRQGPGETQYF; j_gene: TRBJ2-5; abundance: -; v_gene: TRBV20-1; d_gene: -
CDR3nt: TGTGCCAGCAGCCAACCCGACGGAAGATACGGCTACACCTTC; CDR3aa: CASSQPDGRYGYTF; j_gene: TRBJ1-2; abundance: -; v_gene: TRBV4-2; d_gene: -
CDR3nt: TGTGCCAGCAGTACTGACAGGGGGCTGAACACTGAAGCTTTCTTT; CDR3aa: CASSTDRGLNTEAFF; j_gene: TRBJ1-1; abundance: many; v_gene: TRBV27; d_gene: TRBD1
CDR3nt: TGTGCCAGCAGGCTAGGGCTAGTTAGTATGAATGAGCAGTTCTTC; CDR3aa: CASRLGLVSMNEQFF; j_gene: TRBJ2-1; abundance: -; v_gene: TRBV7-8; d_gene: -